The next 24 T cell receptor beta chains were all read from a single sample in a study of immune evolution from preneoplasia to lung adenocarcinoma. TCRdb keeps only in-frame clones here, not all; method: immunoSEQ multiplex PCR. The table records approximately 4,700 clones, 60% to 80% of them present only once. Sequenced: FFPE lung adenocarcinoma in situ tissue. The receptor set was obtained from a person aged 55-80 years with lung adenocarcinoma.

The rearrangement uses TRBV10-3 and TRBJ2-7; D is ambiguous. Trimming removed 2 bases at V and 3 bases at J, with 8 bases between. The CDR3 is 13 residues long. Germline CDR1 is ENHRY and CDR2 is SYGVKD. In DNA, the CDR3 is TGTGCCATCAGTGAGGACAAGATCTACGAGCAGTACTTC. Its translation is CAISEDKIYEQYF.

The chain couples TRBV6-1 to TRBJ2-3, with TRBD1 matching 11 bases. J gave up 7 bases and V 8 bases, and 8 bases lay outside the gene matches. The germline CDR1 and CDR2 sequences are MNHNS and SASEGT. CDR3 length: 14 residues. The CDR3 here is CASDRTGGGYTQYF. CDR3 sequence (DNA): TGTGCCAGCGATAGGACAGGGGGCGGCTATACGCAGTATTTT.

Here the CDR3 DNA reads TGTGCCAGCAGCTCTGGACAGGGGGCTACAGATACGCAGTATTTT. Its translation: CASSSGQGATDTQYF. This rearrangement joins TRBV11-2 to TRBJ2-3; 11 nucleotides line up with TRBD1. The trim removed 4 bases at V and 3 bases at J, leaving 3 bases unmatched. The CDR3 sequence is 15 residues long. Germline CDR1 is SGHAT and CDR2 is FQNNGV. Complete variable domain (other parts from reference TRBV11-2 and TRBJ2-3): EAGVAQSPRYKIIEKRQSVAFWCNPISGHATLYWYQQILGQGPKLLIQFQNNGVVDDSQLPKDRFSAERLKGVDSTLKIQPAKLEDSAVYLCASSSGQGATDTQYFGPGTRLTVL.

This clone was detected once. This chain links TRBV5-4 with TRBJ2-5; 11 bases match TRBD2. CDR3 size: 18 residues. Germline values: CDR1 SGHNT, CDR2 YYREEE (reference sequence). The J segment lost 4 bases and the V segment lost 0 bases, leaving 11 bases of the junction unmatched. The DNA of the CDR3 is TGTGCCAGCAGCTTGGAGGGTTACCTAGCGGGGGGTGGAGAGACCCAGTACTTC. Protein product: CASSLEGYLAGGGETQYF.

This chain connects TRBV5-1 to TRBJ2-5; D is unresolved. Trimming stripped 5 bases from V and 3 bases from J, with 20 bases between. The CDR3 consists of 16 residues. Germline-derived CDR1 and CDR2 are SGHRS and YFSETQ. Written as DNA, the CDR3 is TGCGCCAGCAGTCGAACGCCCGGGTCGGGTGAAGAGACCCAGTACTTC. It translates to CASSRTPGSGEETQYF.

The chain uses TRBV30 and TRBJ2-7, with no clear D. Germline V gives CDR1 GTSNPN, CDR2 SVGIG (reference sequence). Trimming removed 0 bases from V and 4 bases from J, with 7 bases in between. This CDR3 contains 12 residues. The CDR3 loop reads CAWSVHGYEQYF. The CDR3 nucleotides read TGTGCCTGGAGTGTACACGGGTACGAGCAGTACTTC.

Written as DNA, the CDR3 is TGTGCCAGCAGCGTAGGGCCGGGACAGCAAGAGACCCAGTACTTC. This sequence encodes CASSVGPGQQETQYF. J is TRBJ2-5 and V is TRBV9; 7 bases align to TRBD1. Germline V CDR1 and CDR2: SGDLS, YYNGEE. V trimming: 0 bases; J trimming: 2 bases; junction bases outside the gene matches: 4. The CDR3 covers 15 residues. The full variable domain, rest sourced from reference TRBV9 and TRBJ2-5, is DSGVTQTPKHLITATGQRVTLRCSPRSGDLSVYWYQQSLDQGLQFLIQYYNGEERAKGNILERFSAQQFPDLHSELNLSSLELGDSALYFCASSVGPGQQETQYFGPGTRLLVL.

V gene TRBV11-1 combines with J gene TRBJ2-5, with D perhaps matching TRBD1 or TRBD2 (5 bases each). The CDR3 totals 14 residues. The germline V and J ends were trimmed by 5 bases and 7 bases, with 17 bases remaining between them. From germline, CDR1 is SGHAT and CDR2 FQDESV (reference sequence). The DNA of the CDR3 is TGTGCCAGCAGCCCCCCGGGACCGAGGGTGACCCAGTACTTC. It translates to CASSPPGPRVTQYF. Complete variable domain (other parts from reference TRBV11-1 and TRBJ2-5): EAEVAQSPRYKITEKSQAVAFWCDPISGHATLYWYRQILGQGPELLVQFQDESVVDDSQLPKDRFSAERLKGVDSTLKIQPAELGDSAMYLCASSPPGPRVTQYFGPGTRLLVL.

The chain employs TRBV29-1 and TRBJ2-5, with D maybe TRBD2 (7 bases). V was clipped by 1 base and J by 5 bases, with 23 bases between them. This CDR3 is 17 amino acids long. Germline lookup yields CDR1 SQVTM and CDR2 ANQGSEA. The CDR3 here is CSVEASLVGGAVETQYF. In DNA, the CDR3 is TGCAGCGTTGAAGCCTCCTTAGTTGGGGGGGCGGTGGAGACCCAGTACTTC.

This clone has just one count. This chain connects TRBV9 to TRBJ2-4, with a tentative D call TRBD1 (5 bases). Germline CDR1 SGDLS, CDR2 YYNGEE. V was shortened by 0 bases and J by 6 bases, with 13 bases between the two germline ends. This CDR3 spans 15 amino acids. CDR3 DNA sequence: TGTGCCAGCAGCGTAGGGGGTTTCCAGGGAAACATTCAGTACTTC. Protein product: CASSVGGFQGNIQYF.

The V call is TRBV27, the J call TRBJ1-6; tentatively, D is TRBD1 (6 bases). The CDR3 is made up of 15 amino acids. With 5 bases removed from V and 4 bases from J, the gap between germline ends came to 12 bases. Germline V lookup: CDR1 MNHEY, CDR2 SMNVEV (reference sequence). The CDR3 region is CASSPAGHYNSPLHF. In DNA form, the CDR3 reads TGTGCCAGCAGTCCCGCGGGACATTATAATTCACCCCTCCACTTT.

This chain uses TRBV7-9 with TRBJ2-3; possible D gene TRBD2, 6 bases. The CDR3 runs to 16 residues. Germline V gives CDR1 SEHNR, CDR2 FQNEAQ (reference sequence). Trimming took 1 base from V and 0 from J, leaving 11 bases between them. CDR3: CASSLVGGASTDTQYF. CDR3 coding DNA: TGTGCCAGCAGCTTAGTAGGCGGGGCAAGCACAGATACGCAGTATTTT. The full variable domain, its missing parts supplied by reference TRBV7-9 and TRBJ2-3, is DTGVSQNPRHKITKRGQNVTFRCDPISEHNRLYWYRQTLGQGPEFLTYFQNEAQLEKSRLLSDRFSAERPKGSFSTLEIQRTEQGDSAMYLCASSLVGGASTDTQYFGPGTRLTVL.

This clone has a single count. The chain employs TRBV11-3 and TRBJ1-2, with a weak D call TRBD1 (6 bases). The germline gives CDR1 SGHNT, CDR2 YENEEA. This CDR3 comprises 15 residues. The germline V and J ends were trimmed by 5 bases and 5 bases, with 18 bases remaining between them. The CDR3 loop is CASSRSQGTGYGYTF. The CDR3 DNA follows: TGTGCCAGCAGCCGTTCCCAGGGGACGGGGTATGGCTACACCTTC.

The chain carries TRBV7-2 and TRBJ2-5, with D perhaps matching TRBD1 (6 bases). The germline V gene encodes CDR1 SGHTA and CDR2 FQGNSA. This CDR3 has 14 amino acids. V lost 1 base, J lost 2 bases, and 8 bases lay in between. This CDR3 is CASSLDDRQETQYF. CDR3 coding DNA: TGTGCCAGCAGCTTAGACGACAGGCAAGAGACCCAGTACTTC.

This rearrangement joins TRBV5-1 to TRBJ1-1; possible D gene TRBD1, 5 bases. The CDR3 extends over 13 amino acids. Deletions cut 8 bases from V and 1 base from J, with 12 bases between. Germline V gene data show CDR1 as SGHRS and CDR2 as YFSETQ. Here the CDR3 reads CASSRDGNTEAFF. DNA of the CDR3: TGCGCCAGTTCCCGGGACGGGAACACTGAAGCTTTCTTT.

In this sample, this clone is large. The chain has TRBV9 and TRBJ2-1; TRBD1 agrees at 7 bases. Germline lookup yields CDR1 SGDLS and CDR2 YYNGEE. This CDR3 has 16 residues. V lost 3 bases, J lost 8 bases, and 14 bases stayed unmatched. The CDR3 spells CASSGGGRQGGDEQFF. The CDR3 DNA reads as TGTGCCAGCAGCGGAGGGGGTCGACAGGGTGGGGATGAGCAGTTCTTC.

V gene TRBV5-1 combines with J gene TRBJ2-5, with 8 bases fitting TRBD1. With 4 bases clipped from V and 2 bases from J, the junction kept 4 bases outside the gene matches. The CDR3 sequence is 14 residues long. Germline values: CDR1 SGHRS, CDR2 YFSETQ. The CDR3 protein is CASSPGQGQETQYF. The DNA of the CDR3 is TGCGCCAGCAGCCCCGGACAGGGACAAGAGACCCAGTACTTC.

This chain connects TRBV19 to TRBJ2-5; 7 bases align to TRBD2. The germline V gene has CDR1 LNHDA and CDR2 SQIVND (reference sequence). There are 14 residues in the CDR3. Trimming took 7 bases from V and 2 from J; bases not matched to a gene: 7. CDR3 sequence reads: CASMGRDGQETQYF. In DNA, the CDR3 is TGTGCCAGTATGGGGAGGGACGGGCAAGAGACCCAGTACTTC.

V and J are TRBV10-1 and TRBJ1-2, with D possibly being TRBD1 (5 bases). V dropped 2 bases and J dropped 7 bases, with 14 bases sitting between them. The CDR3 sequence is 14 residues long. Germline CDR1 and CDR2: WNHNN and SYGVQD (reference sequence). This chain's CDR3 is CASSELCGGPGYTF. The DNA for the CDR3 is TGCGCCAGCAGTGAGCTATGCGGGGGTCCTGGCTACACCTTC.

This chain links TRBV6-1 with TRBJ1-1, with D perhaps matching TRBD1 (5 bases). Trimming shortened V by 1 base and J by 0 bases, and 9 bases separated the two germline ends. There are 15 residues in the CDR3. The germline V gene encodes CDR1 MNHNS and CDR2 SASEGT. CDR3 sequence (DNA): TGTGCCAGCAGTGAAGTGACAGCCTTGAACACTGAAGCTTTCTTT. It translates to CASSEVTALNTEAFF.

The V call is TRBV5-8, the J call TRBJ2-7, with 7 bases lining up with TRBD1. CDR1 is SGHTS, CDR2 YDEGEE, per germline. Trimming removed 4 bases from V and 7 bases from J; junction bases left unmatched: 8. The CDR3 loop spans 13 amino acids. The CDR3 nucleotides are TGTGCCAGCAGCACCGGACAGGTTGGGGAGCAGTACTTC. This translates into CASSTGQVGEQYF.

The chain is built from TRBV4-3 and TRBJ2-1; D possibly corresponds to TRBD1 (6 bases). CDR1 is LGHNA and CDR2 is YSLEER in the germline V gene. This CDR3 comprises 15 residues. Trimming removed 7 bases from V and 5 bases from J, with 18 bases in between. The CDR3 loop reads CASKRTAGSDNEQFF. In DNA, the CDR3 is TGCGCCAGCAAGCGGACAGCCGGCTCGGACAATGAGCAGTTCTTC.

J is TRBJ2-3 and V is TRBV27; 11 bases map to TRBD1. Trimming took 8 bases from V and 5 from J; bases not matched to a gene: 9. Germline CDR1 MNHEY, CDR2 SMNVEV (reference sequence). The CDR3 totals 15 residues. The CDR3: CASGQGADGGDTQYF. The DNA of the CDR3 is TGTGCCAGCGGACAGGGGGCGGATGGTGGAGATACGCAGTATTTT.

The V call is TRBV7-2, the J call TRBJ1-2, with no clear D. The V gene's germline CDR1 is SGHTA and CDR2 FQGNSA. There are 12 residues in the CDR3. The V and J ends lost 4 bases and 5 bases respectively, with 8 bases between them. The CDR3 reads CASSSFSYGYTF. CDR3 bases: TGTGCCAGCAGCTCCTTTTCGTATGGCTACACCTTC. The full variable domain, in which reference TRBV7-2 and TRBJ1-2 provide the parts outside the CDR3, is GAGVSQSPSNKVTEKGKDVELRCDPISGHTALYWYRQSLGQGLEFLIYFQGNSAPDKSGLPSDRFSAERTGGSVSTLTIQRTQQEDSAVYLCASSSFSYGYTFGSGTRLTVV.